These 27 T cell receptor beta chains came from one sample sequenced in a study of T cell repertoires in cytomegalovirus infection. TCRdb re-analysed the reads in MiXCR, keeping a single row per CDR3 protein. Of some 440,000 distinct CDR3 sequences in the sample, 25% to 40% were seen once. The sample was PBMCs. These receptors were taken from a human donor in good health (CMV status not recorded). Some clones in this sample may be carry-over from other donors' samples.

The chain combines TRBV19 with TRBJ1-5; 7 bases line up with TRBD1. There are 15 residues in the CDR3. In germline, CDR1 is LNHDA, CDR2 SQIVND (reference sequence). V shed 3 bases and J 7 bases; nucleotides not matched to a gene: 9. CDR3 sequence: CASSMSRGSVQPQHF. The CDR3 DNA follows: TGTGCCAGTAGTATGTCCAGGGGGAGTGTACAGCCCCAGCATTTT. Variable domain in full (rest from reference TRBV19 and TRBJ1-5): DGGITQSPKYLFRKEGQNVTLSCEQNLNHDAMYWYRQDPGQGLRLIYYSQIVNDFQKGDIAEGYSVSREKKESFPLTVTSAQKNPTAFYLCASSMSRGSVQPQHFGDGTRLSIL.

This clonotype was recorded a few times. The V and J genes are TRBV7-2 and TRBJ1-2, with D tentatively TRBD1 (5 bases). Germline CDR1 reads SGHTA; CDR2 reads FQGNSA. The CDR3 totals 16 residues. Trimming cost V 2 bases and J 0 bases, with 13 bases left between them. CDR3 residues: CASSLSLRGSNYGYTF. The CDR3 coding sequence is TGTGCCAGCAGCTTAAGTCTAAGGGGCTCTAACTATGGCTACACCTTC.

The CDR3 nucleotides read TGTGCCAGCAGCTTGAATCCTAGCGGGGGGTTCGGTGAGCAGTTCTTC. Translated: CASSLNPSGGFGEQFF. This chain links TRBV7-4 with TRBJ2-1, with 11 bases identical to TRBD2. V lost 3 bases and J lost 9; bases outside the gene matches: 10. The CDR3 runs 16 residues. Germline V lookup: CDR1 SGHVT, CDR2 SQSDAQ. Filled out from reference TRBV7-4 and TRBJ2-1, the complete variable domain reads GAGVSQSPRYKVAKRGRDVALRCDSISGHVTLYWYRQTLGQGSEVLTYSQSDAQRDKSGRPSGRFSAERPERSVSTLKIQRTEQGDSAVYLCASSLNPSGGFGEQFFGPGTRLTVL.

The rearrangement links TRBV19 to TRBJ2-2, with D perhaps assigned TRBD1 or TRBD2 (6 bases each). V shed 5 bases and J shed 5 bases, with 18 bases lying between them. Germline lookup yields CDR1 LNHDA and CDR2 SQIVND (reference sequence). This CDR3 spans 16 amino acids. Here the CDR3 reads CASSPQVRRGTGELFF. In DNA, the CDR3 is TGTGCCAGTAGTCCTCAGGTCCGGAGGGGGACCGGGGAGCTGTTTTTT.

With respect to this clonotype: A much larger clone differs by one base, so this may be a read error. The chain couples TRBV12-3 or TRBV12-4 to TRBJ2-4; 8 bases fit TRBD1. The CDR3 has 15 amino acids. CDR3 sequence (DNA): TGTGGCAGCAGTCAAGGGACAGGAGTCAAAAACATTCAGTACTTC. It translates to CGSSQGTGVKNIQYF.

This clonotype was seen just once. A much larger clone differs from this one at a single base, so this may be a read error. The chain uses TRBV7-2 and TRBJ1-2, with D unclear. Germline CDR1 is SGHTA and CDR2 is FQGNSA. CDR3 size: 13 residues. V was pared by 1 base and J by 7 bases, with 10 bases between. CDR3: CASSLESHRGYTF. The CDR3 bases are TGTGCCAGCAGCTTAGAGAGCCACCGTGGCTACACCTTC.

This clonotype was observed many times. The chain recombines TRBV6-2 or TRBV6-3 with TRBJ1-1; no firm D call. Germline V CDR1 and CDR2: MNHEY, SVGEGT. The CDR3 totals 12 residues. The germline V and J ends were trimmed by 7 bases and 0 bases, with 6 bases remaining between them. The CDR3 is CASNRLNTEAFF. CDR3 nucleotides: TGTGCCAGCAATCGCCTGAACACTGAAGCTTTCTTT.

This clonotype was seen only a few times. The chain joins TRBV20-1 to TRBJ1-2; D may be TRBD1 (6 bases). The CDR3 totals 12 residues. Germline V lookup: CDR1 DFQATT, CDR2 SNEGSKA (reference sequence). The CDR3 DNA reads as TGCGGATTACCGGGACAAGTATATGGCTACACCTTC. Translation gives CGLPGQVYGYTF.

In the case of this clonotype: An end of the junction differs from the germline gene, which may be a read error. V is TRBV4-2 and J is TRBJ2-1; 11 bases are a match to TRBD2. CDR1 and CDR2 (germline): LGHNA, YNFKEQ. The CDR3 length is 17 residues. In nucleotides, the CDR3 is TGTGCCAGCAGCCAAGAGAGTAGCGGGGGGGGGGACAATGAGCATTTCTTC. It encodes CASSQESSGGGDNEHFF.

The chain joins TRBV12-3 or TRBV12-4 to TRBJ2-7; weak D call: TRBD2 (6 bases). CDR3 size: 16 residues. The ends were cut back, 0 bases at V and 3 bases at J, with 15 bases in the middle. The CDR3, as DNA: TGTGCCAGCAGTTTAGCCCCGAGGAGGGACCTCTACGAGCAGTACTTC. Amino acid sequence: CASSLAPRRDLYEQYF.

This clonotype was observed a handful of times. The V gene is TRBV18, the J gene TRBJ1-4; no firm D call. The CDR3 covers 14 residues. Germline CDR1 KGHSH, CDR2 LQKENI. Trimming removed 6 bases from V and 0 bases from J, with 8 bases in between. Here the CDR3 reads CASSSQPTNEKLFF. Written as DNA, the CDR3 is TGTGCCAGCTCCTCCCAGCCAACTAATGAAAAACTGTTTTTT.

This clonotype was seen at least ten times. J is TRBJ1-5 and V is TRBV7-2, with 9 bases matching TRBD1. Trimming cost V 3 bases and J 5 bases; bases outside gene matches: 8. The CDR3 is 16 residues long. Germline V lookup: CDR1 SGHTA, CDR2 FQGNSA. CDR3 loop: CASSFTGTGRDQPQHF. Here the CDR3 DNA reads TGTGCCAGCAGCTTCACAGGGACAGGGAGGGATCAGCCCCAGCATTTT.

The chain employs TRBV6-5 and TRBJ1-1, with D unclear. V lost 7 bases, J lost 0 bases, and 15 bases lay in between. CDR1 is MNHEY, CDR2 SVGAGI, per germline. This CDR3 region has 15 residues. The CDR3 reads CASTSLGRLNTEAFF. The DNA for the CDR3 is TGTGCCAGCACCTCCCTCGGGAGATTGAACACTGAAGCTTTCTTT.

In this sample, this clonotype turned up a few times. CDR3: CASRTGYEQYF. In DNA form, the CDR3 reads TGTGCCAGCAGAACAGGGTACGAGCAGTACTTC. The J gene is TRBJ2-7, the V gene TRBV6-1; tentatively, D is TRBD1 (6 bases). Per germline, CDR1 MNHNS and CDR2 SASEGT. There are 11 residues in the CDR3. V was pared by 6 bases and J by 4 bases, with 7 bases between.

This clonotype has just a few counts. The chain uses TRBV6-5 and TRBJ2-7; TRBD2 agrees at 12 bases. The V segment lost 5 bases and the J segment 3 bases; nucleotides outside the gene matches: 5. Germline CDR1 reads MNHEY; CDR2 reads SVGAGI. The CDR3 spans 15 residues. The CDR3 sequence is CASSARLAGVYEQYF. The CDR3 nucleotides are TGTGCCAGCAGTGCTCGACTAGCGGGGGTCTACGAGCAGTACTTC.

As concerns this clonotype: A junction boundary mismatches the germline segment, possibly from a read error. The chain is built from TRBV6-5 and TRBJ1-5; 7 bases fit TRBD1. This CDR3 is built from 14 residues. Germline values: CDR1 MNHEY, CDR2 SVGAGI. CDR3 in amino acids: CARSQGVGNQPQHF. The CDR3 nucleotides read TGTGCCCGCAGTCAGGGGGTGGGCAATCAGCCCCAGCATTTT.

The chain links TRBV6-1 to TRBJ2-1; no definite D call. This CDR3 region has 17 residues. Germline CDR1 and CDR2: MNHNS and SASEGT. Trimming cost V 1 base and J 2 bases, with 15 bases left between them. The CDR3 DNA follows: TGTGCCAGCAGTGAAGTTTCTGGGGTAGGCGCCTACAATGAGCAGTTCTTC. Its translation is CASSEVSGVGAYNEQFF.

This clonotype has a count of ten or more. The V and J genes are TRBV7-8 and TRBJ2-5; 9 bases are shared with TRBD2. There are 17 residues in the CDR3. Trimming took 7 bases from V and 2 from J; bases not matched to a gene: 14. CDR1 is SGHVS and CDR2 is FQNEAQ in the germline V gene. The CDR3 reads CASIRKRLAGPQETQYF. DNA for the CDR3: TGTGCCAGCATCCGAAAGCGGCTAGCGGGGCCACAAGAGACCCAGTACTTC.

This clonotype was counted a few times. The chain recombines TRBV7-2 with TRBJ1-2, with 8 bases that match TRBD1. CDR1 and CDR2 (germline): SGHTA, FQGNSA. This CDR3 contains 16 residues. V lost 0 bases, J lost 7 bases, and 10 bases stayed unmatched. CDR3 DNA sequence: TGTGCCAGCAGCTTAGCGGGAGCAGGGGGCAAGAGTGGCTACACCTTC. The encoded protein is CASSLAGAGGKSGYTF.

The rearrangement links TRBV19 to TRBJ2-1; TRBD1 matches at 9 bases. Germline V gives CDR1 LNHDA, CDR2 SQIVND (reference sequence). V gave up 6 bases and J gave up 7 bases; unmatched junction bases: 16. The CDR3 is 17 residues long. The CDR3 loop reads CASSYTPTGGVTNEQFF. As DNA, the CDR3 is TGTGCCAGTAGCTATACCCCGACAGGGGGTGTTACGAATGAGCAGTTCTTC.

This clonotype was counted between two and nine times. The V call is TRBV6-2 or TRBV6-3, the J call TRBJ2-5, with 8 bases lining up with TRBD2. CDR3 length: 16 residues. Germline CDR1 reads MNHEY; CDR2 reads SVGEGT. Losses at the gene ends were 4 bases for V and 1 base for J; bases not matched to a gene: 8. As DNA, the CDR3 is TGTGCCAGCAGTTCTGGGATAGCGGGGTTCCAAGAGACCCAGTACTTC. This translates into CASSSGIAGFQETQYF.

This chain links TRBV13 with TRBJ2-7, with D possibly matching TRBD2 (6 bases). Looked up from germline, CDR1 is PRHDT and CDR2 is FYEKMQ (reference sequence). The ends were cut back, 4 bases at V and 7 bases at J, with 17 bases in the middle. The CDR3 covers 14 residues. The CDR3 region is CASSSRGSTREQYF. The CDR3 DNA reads TGTGCCAGCAGCTCACGGGGGAGCACTCGGGAGCAGTACTTC.

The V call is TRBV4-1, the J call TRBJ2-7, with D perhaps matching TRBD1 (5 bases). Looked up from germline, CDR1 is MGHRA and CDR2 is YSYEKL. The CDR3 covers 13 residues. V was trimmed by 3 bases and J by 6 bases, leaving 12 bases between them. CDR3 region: CASSHPARVEQYF. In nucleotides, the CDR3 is TGCGCCAGCAGCCATCCAGCCAGGGTCGAGCAGTACTTC.

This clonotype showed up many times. CDR3 sequence (DNA): TGTGCCAGCAGCCGAGACACTGAAGCTTTCTTT. Its translation: CASSRDTEAFF. The chain is built from TRBV7-8 and TRBJ1-1, with D unresolved. This CDR3 spans 11 amino acids. Trimming took off 5 bases at V and 3 bases at J, with 4 bases between the two ends. Germline loops: CDR1 SGHVS, CDR2 FQNEAQ. Looking up the rest from reference TRBV7-8 and TRBJ1-1 gives the full variable domain: GAGVSQSPRYKVAKRGQDVALRCDPISGHVSLFWYQQALGQGPEFLTYFQNEAQLDKSGLPSDRFFAERPEGSVSTLKIQRTQQEDSAVYLCASSRDTEAFFGQGTRLTVV.

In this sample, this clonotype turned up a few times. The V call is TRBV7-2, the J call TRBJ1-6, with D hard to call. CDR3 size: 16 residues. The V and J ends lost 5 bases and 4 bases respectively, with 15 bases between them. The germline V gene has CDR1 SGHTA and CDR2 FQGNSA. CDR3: CASSDTSGLYNSPLHF. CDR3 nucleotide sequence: TGTGCCAGCAGCGACACCTCGGGCCTATATAATTCACCCCTCCACTTT.

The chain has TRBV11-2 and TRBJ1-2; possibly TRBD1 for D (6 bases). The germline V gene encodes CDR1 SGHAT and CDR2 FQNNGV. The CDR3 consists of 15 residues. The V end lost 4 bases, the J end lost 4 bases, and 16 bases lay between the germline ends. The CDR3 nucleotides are TGTGCCAGCAGCTCCAATCTCTCAGGGGCCTATGGCTACACCTTC. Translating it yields CASSSNLSGAYGYTF.

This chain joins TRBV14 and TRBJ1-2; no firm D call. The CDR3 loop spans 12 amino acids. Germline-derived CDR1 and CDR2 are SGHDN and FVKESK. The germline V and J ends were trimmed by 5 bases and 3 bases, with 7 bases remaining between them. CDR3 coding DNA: TGTGCCAGCAGCTGGCTAGACTATGGCTACACCTTC. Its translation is CASSWLDYGYTF.